This T cell receptor (beta chain) was sequenced during a study of cytomegalovirus exposure and HLA in healthy donors (dated by TCRdb to about 2017). Study-wide context: An earlier analysis of approximately 640 of the donors reported 250 to 300 Gb of sequence data and roughly 110 million unique TCR beta sequences from roughly 180 million T cells. On average, 235,054 unique TCR beta nucleotide sequences were sequenced per donor among more than 350 genotyped donors of the cohort, with around 19% of those sequences being non-productive. A later analysis re-analyzed previously published TCR beta repertoires from approximately 670 donors and added high-resolution HLA genotyping to study TCR occurrence patterns. To predict cytomegalovirus infection status, the study combined high-throughput TCR immunosequencing, statistical association of individual TCRs with disease status, and machine learning. Roughly 300 gigabases of sequencing data and tens of millions of unique TCR sequences made up an early release that covered some 640 HLA-typed donors. The study profiled the T cell repertoires of hundreds of subjects by immunosequencing and related them to cytomegalovirus serostatus. Genome-wide SNP genotypes for about 65% of the 666 donors were used in a later genetic analysis, which treated that subset as a discovery cohort. Of the 398 genotyped donors, over 65% fell in the genetic ancestry cluster associated with self-reported Caucasian donors. Because of strong linkage in the cohort, roughly five DR-DQ haplotypes were treated as single units for association and clustering. In an earlier analysis of 587 of the donors, high-throughput TCR beta sequencing was used to judge whether each TCR beta V gene segment behaved as functional or pseudogenic. Alongside the repertoire data, information on donor age, sex, ethnicity and CMV serostatus was compiled. The later analysis used no new phenotypic data to find candidate immune exposures, relying instead on TCR beta sequences and their occurrence across donors. Every discovery cohort repertoire had been produced on one sequencing platform. The study was designed to test whether signatures of past pathogen exposure could be identified by cataloging public T cell receptors. Typing coverage differed by locus: A, B, C, DRB1 and DQB1 were typed in roughly 629-630 donors, DQA1 in 522, DPA1 in 600 to 610, and DPB1 in just under 490. Besides the first cohort of 666 subjects, a separate validation cohort made up of 90 to 150 different subjects was used. HLA typing covered class I and class II loci at four-digit resolution.

Results and caveats for the whole study, not just this receptor: The sequencing pipeline was judged likely to have produced a cluster of highly shared sequence variants as a technical artifact. The classifier was reported to diagnose cytomegalovirus status with high specificity and sensitivity in both the original and validation cohorts. In this cohort, only TCR beta chains were sequenced, and detectable features were limited by the absence of alpha or paired-chain data. Because counts were too low, fewer than 20 rarely observed V segments, including chromosome 9 orphons, were excluded from the earlier analysis of around 590 of the donors. In a later analysis, several top co-occurrence clusters were reported to appear linked to parvovirus B19, influenza, CMV and Epstein-Barr virus. V-gene and J-gene trimming of TCR beta chains was associated with a missense DCLRE1C variant in a later genetic analysis, and the association was replicated in an independent cohort. The study listed 150 to 200 TCR beta chains as associated with cytomegalovirus. It was suggested by the authors that the approach could potentially be generalized to other disease states and immunological phenotypes. Assigning TCR associations to individual alleles was difficult when HLA alleles, especially DR and DQ, strongly co-occurred. The presence/absence analyses assumed that sequencing depth was roughly uniform across donors, and that assumption may not be true. Immune exposure information for the cohort was limited to CMV serostatus. According to a later genetic analysis, donors in an Asian-associated ancestry cluster had fewer N-insertions in productive TCRs than the approximately 650-donor mean. Because HLA typing was unavailable for some donors at each locus, only the typed subset was used in association tests. A later analysis found that TCR association rates varied across HLA loci, with DRB1 alleles showing the most associated TCRs and HLA-C alleles the fewest. In a later analysis, HLA-associated TCR beta chains showed more clonal expansion and lower generation probabilities than non-associated chains that were equally common. The 87-base-pair reads could not distinguish some IMGT-functional V segments, including TRBV6-2 and TRBV6-3, so those segments were excluded. In an earlier analysis of over 550 of the donors, most TCR beta V segments were observed in productive rearrangements about 90% or about 30% of the time, broadly matching IMGT annotations. A further reported finding was that TCR beta sequences accurately predicted the HLA-A and HLA-B alleles for most subjects in the first cohort. Correlated functional status among segregating V segments might be attributable to linkage disequilibrium, but an unknown experimental factor could not be ruled out. In vitro tests confirmed that a few of the cytomegalovirus-associated TCR beta chains recognize cytomegalovirus antigens. A later analysis found that most CMV-associated TCR beta chains appeared HLA-restricted, with HLA associations seemingly driven largely by CMV exposure. Across donors, most TCR sequences were observed very rarely, whereas some public TCRs were present in many individuals. Specific HLA alleles were associated with about 17,000 TCR beta sequences at a false discovery rate of 0.05 in a later analysis.

The cohort was made up of under 800 healthy bone marrow donors. At the time of sampling, every cohort member was nominally healthy, though immune exposures that went unrecorded were likely present. The donor was CMV seronegative and belonged to the group of over 350 seronegative cohort members. A peripheral blood sample was provided by each donor, and peripheral blood mononuclear cells were used for TCR beta sequencing. The Qiagen DNeasy Blood Extraction Kit was used to extract genomic DNA from the blood cell samples. This clone came up once. No cognate antigen has been identified for it. Per-base quality was not reported, and no clone a single base away is much larger than it. Receptors were amplified or captured by the immunoSEQ multiplex PCR assay. For the multiplex PCR, a mixture combining 60 forward primers for TCR Vbeta segments and 13 reverse primers for TCR Jbeta segments was used. The CDR3 region of rearranged TCR beta genes was amplified from genomic DNA with a multiplex PCR assay. On the Illumina HiSeq System, the amplified TCR beta libraries were sequenced as 87-base-pair reads. The study's processing was this. A later analysis counted approximately 74 million unique TCR beta chains across the 650 to 700 repertoires, and roughly 11 million of these chains were shared by at least two donors. Raw reads were error-corrected and collapsed into unique sequences by a nearest-neighbor algorithm in which closely related sequences were merged to remove PCR and sequencing errors. V, D and J gene segments were assigned by aligning CDR3 sequences to IMGT reference sequences. For a sequence to be retained, a match of at least six nucleotides to both a V gene segment and a J gene segment was required. Rearrangements were called productive when the CDR3 lacked stop codons and stayed in frame with V and J; all others were non-productive. Following IMGT convention, CDR3 was defined as the stretch from the second conserved V-encoded cysteine up to the conserved J-encoded phenylalanine. In an earlier analysis of roughly 580 of the donors, sequences lacking an unambiguous match to a single V gene segment were excluded. In an earlier analysis of 587 of the donors, V segments were called functional above 56.7% productive rearrangements and were called segregating when the between-donor standard deviation exceeded 5%. To diagnose cytomegalovirus status from the catalog of TCR beta chain sequences, a statistical classification framework was built. In a later analysis, V and J genes were assigned by comparing TCR nucleotide sequences against IMGT/GENE-DB human TR gene sequences. Using the TCRdist pipeline, a later analysis assigned CDR3 sequences along with most-parsimonious VDJ recombination scenarios. In a later analysis, each TCR beta chain was defined by its CDR3 amino acid sequence together with its V-gene family, and reads without a unique V-gene family were excluded. A later analysis removed roughly 590 highly shared, low-generation-probability nucleotide sequences to deal with suspected cross-contamination and a sequencing artifact. For each public chain, a later analysis derived a clonal expansion index from normalized ranks of inferred template counts within each repertoire. In a later analysis, generation probabilities were computed using a VDJ recombination model fitted to out-of-frame rearrangements, and the results were checked against IGoR. In a later analysis, hypergeometric tests were used to score TCR-TCR, TCR-HLA and TCR-CMV co-occurrence, with a repertoire-size bias correction applied to TCR pairs. False discovery rates were estimated in a later analysis by permuting HLA or CMV assignments 20 times. In a later analysis, co-occurring TCRs were grouped using DBSCAN, with TCRdist sequence similarity added in when clustering inside HLA-allele-positive subsets. Repertoires with fewer than 30,000 or more than 120,000 public chains were left out of co-occurrence clustering, as were a handful of repertoires with anomalous nucleotide sharing. The immuneACCESS repertoire file appears here via TCRdb, limited to in-frame rearrangements. These files lack a portion of the clones; in checked studies, under half of the deficit traces to unresolved V genes, and the cause of the others is not known. D and trimming were read from the DNA, whereas the V and J calls and clone size are those reported in that table. Here the sample has around 39,000 clones; around 77% occur a single time. The ten most abundant clones make up 1.4% of the sample.

The germline V gene yields MGHRA for CDR1 and YSYEKL for CDR2. Its CDR3 holds 16 amino acids, cysteine through phenylalanine. Only the CDR3 DNA is retained, 48 bases long and in frame from the first base. V trim: 4 bases; J trim: 6 bases; unmatched bases: 13. Sequencing used PBMCs. This TCR derives from a man aged 30 to 39 in good health and CMV-seronegative. The chain is assembled from TRBV4-1 and TRBJ2-3; 7 of the junction bases match TRBD2. CDR3 loop: CASSLGVRGGTDTQYF. The nucleotide sequence reads TGCGCCAGCAGCCTAGGAGTTCGGGGAGGGACGGATACGCAGTATTTT.